The 5 T cell receptor beta chains given below trace back to one sample, sequenced in a study of regulatory T cells in long-lasting Graves disease (dated by TCRdb to about 2021). Receptor libraries were prepared by multiplex PCR. Instrument on record: Illumina HiSeq 4000. TCR beta libraries were built with iRepertoire HTBI primers and Arm-PCR amplification of CDR3 regions. Starting from the raw public reads, TCRdb applied fastp trimming at Q25, assembled clones with MiXCR and retained in-frame beta chains. Here each entry gathers all rows of one CDR3 protein and keeps the most common genes and DNA. This sample lists 350,000 to 450,000 distinct CDR3 sequences; roughly a sixth were detected once. The ten top clones hold 30% of the sample. The sample's time point label is to be understood as: newly diagnosed GD, antithyroid drugs for less than 3 months. For both TCR sequencing and RNA sequencing, RNA was extracted from PBMCs in TRIzol.

These records were also assigned to another study, of T cells in Graves' hyperthyroidism and ophthalmopathy.

The sequenced sample was peripheral blood mononuclear cells (PBMCs), obtained at new diagnosis, from a patient treated with antithyroid drugs. Receptors were obtained from a man aged 35-49 years with Graves disease. Donor details come from another sample of the same person, matched by shared clones.

The chain links TRBV30 to TRBJ1-5; D is unresolved. This CDR3 spans 15 amino acids. Trimming removed 1 base at V and 6 bases at J, with 16 bases between. Germline-derived CDR1 and CDR2 are GTSNPN and SVGIG (reference sequence). The CDR3 loop reads CAWSGGVGPGQPQHF. CDR3 sequence (DNA): TGTGCCTGGAGTGGTGGGGTCGGCCCCGGTCAGCCCCAGCATTTT.

The gene calls are TRBV6-4 and TRBJ1-3; D remains unclear. The CDR3 has 16 residues. V gave up 6 bases and J gave up 2 bases, with 17 bases separating them. Germline assignment: CDR1 MRHNA and CDR2 SNTAGT. CDR3 coding DNA: TGTGCCAGCAGGGGTGGTCGCAGCCGCACTGGAAACACCATATATTTT. Protein: CASRGGRSRTGNTIYF.

This clonotype showed up many times. The chain combines TRBV7-8 with TRBJ2-3, with 7 bases fitting TRBD1. Germline V CDR1 and CDR2: SGHVS, FQNEAQ. J gave up 0 bases and V 2 bases, and 2 bases lay outside the gene matches. The CDR3 runs 15 residues. CDR3 nucleotide sequence: TGTGCCAGCAGCTTAAGGGGGCGGAGCACAGATACGCAGTATTTT. It codes for CASSLRGRSTDTQYF.

This clonotype was seen a few times. This chain links TRBV12-5 with TRBJ2-2; the match to TRBD1 covers 9 bases. CDR1 is LGHNT, CDR2 FRNRAP, per germline. The CDR3 is 16 amino acids. Trimming removed 6 bases from V and 5 bases from J; junction bases left unmatched: 10. DNA of the CDR3: TGTGCTAGTGGGCCGCTACGGACAGGGGATACCGGGGAGCTGTTTTTT. Protein: CASGPLRTGDTGELFF.

This clonotype was observed at least ten times. V usage is TRBV7-3 and J usage is TRBJ2-3; the D call may be TRBD1 or TRBD2 (5 bases each). CDR3 length: 14 residues. CDR1 is SGHTA and CDR2 is FQGTGA in the germline V gene. Trimming left V 4 bases short and J 1 base short, with 9 bases between. The CDR3 bases are TGTGCCAGCAGCTCGGGACGCGGCACAGATACGCAGTATTTT. Protein product: CASSSGRGTDTQYF. Looking up the rest from reference TRBV7-3 and TRBJ2-3 gives the full variable domain: GAGVSQTPSNKVTEKGKYVELRCDPISGHTALYWYRQSLGQGPEFLIYFQGTGAADDSGLPNDRFFAVRPEGSVSTLKIQRTERGDSAVYLCASSSGRGTDTQYFGPGTRLTVL.